The 20 T cell receptor beta chains given below trace back to one sample, sequenced in a study of T cells after yellow fever vaccination. TCRdb re-derived calls from the 5' RACE reads in MiXCR, one entry per CDR3 protein. This sample yields hundreds of thousands of distinct CDR3 sequences, of which approximately 3.8% are seen a single time; 20% to 25% belongs to the top ten. This specimen consisted of PBMCs, obtained on the day of the yellow fever booster vaccination. Receptors originate from a man younger than 35 who received the YFV17D yellow fever vaccine.

This clonotype occurred many times. The genes are TRBV4-3 and TRBJ2-3; 8 bases are a match to TRBD2. CDR1 is LGHNA and CDR2 is YSLEER in the germline V gene. V shed 0 bases and J 2 bases; nucleotides not matched to a gene: 13. The CDR3 is made up of 19 amino acids. The CDR3, as DNA: TGCGCCAGCAGCCAAGATATGGTCCGATTCGGACTAGCCACAGATACGCAGTATTTT. It translates to CASSQDMVRFGLATDTQYF.

The sample holds many counts of this clonotype. The rearrangement links TRBV5-1 to TRBJ2-1; 14 bases are shared with TRBD2. The CDR3 is 19 amino acids. V gave up 2 bases and J gave up 0 bases; unmatched junction bases: 7. The germline V gene encodes CDR1 SGHRS and CDR2 YFSETQ. The chain's CDR3 is CASSFPGTSGGGSYNEQFF. Written as DNA, the CDR3 is TGCGCCAGCAGCTTCCCCGGGACTAGCGGGGGAGGCTCCTACAATGAGCAGTTCTTC. The full variable domain, in which reference TRBV5-1 and TRBJ2-1 provide the parts outside the CDR3, is KAGVTQTPRYLIKTRGQQVTLSCSPISGHRSVSWYQQTPGQGLQFLFEYFSETQRNKGNFPGRFSGRQFSNSRSEMNVSTLELGDSALYLCASSFPGTSGGGSYNEQFFGPGTRLTVL.

The V gene is TRBV9, the J gene TRBJ2-1, with TRBD1 identical over 7 bases. Losses at the gene ends were 3 bases for V and 0 bases for J; bases not matched to a gene: 3. This CDR3 comprises 15 residues. CDR1 and CDR2 from the germline V gene are SGDLS and YYNGEE. The CDR3 reads CASSATGDSYNEQFF. In nucleotides, the CDR3 is TGTGCCAGCAGCGCCACAGGGGACTCCTACAATGAGCAGTTCTTC.

This clonotype appeared a few times. The chain uses TRBV12-5 and TRBJ2-1; TRBD1 matches 7 bases. The CDR3 has 15 residues. The V segment lost 7 bases and the J segment 0 bases; nucleotides outside the gene matches: 6. In germline, CDR1 is LGHNT, CDR2 FRNRAP. In nucleotides, the CDR3 is TGTGCTAGTGACTCGGACAGGCGCTCCTACAATGAGCAGTTCTTC. Protein product: CASDSDRRSYNEQFF.

This clonotype occurred many times. The chain carries TRBV6-5 and TRBJ1-1; D possibly corresponds to TRBD1 (6 bases). The CDR3 runs to 13 residues. From germline, CDR1 is MNHEY and CDR2 SVGAGI. Deletions cut 2 bases from V and 4 bases from J, with 8 bases between. CDR3 loop: CASSYPTGTEAFF. The CDR3, as DNA: TGTGCCAGCAGTTACCCGACAGGCACTGAAGCTTTCTTT.

This clonotype has just a few counts. The chain is built from TRBV7-3 and TRBJ2-3, with 7 bases that match TRBD1. From germline, CDR1 is SGHTA and CDR2 FQGTGA. V shed 6 bases, J shed 6 bases, and the junction held 12 bases outside the gene matches. The CDR3 loop spans 15 amino acids. The DNA of the CDR3 is TGTGCCAGCAGTCTACAGGGGTCAGTGGTGGATACGCAGTATTTT. Protein sequence: CASSLQGSVVDTQYF.

In regard to this clonotype: A much bigger clone sits one base away, suggesting this may be a read error. V is TRBV5-6 and J is TRBJ2-7; no firm D call. This CDR3 comprises 12 residues. Germline assignment: CDR1 SGHDT and CDR2 YYEEEE. CDR3 loop: CASSLGGSEEYF. In nucleotides, the CDR3 is TGTGCCAGCAGCTTGGGCGGCAGCGAGGAGTACTTC.

In DNA, the CDR3 is TGTGCCAGCATCGCAAGGGGGGGCGGCACAGATACGCAGTATTTT. This codes for CASIARGGGTDTQYF. The V gene is TRBV5-4, the J gene TRBJ2-3, with D tentatively TRBD2 (7 bases). In germline, CDR1 is SGHNT, CDR2 YYREEE (reference sequence). Trimming shortened V by 6 bases and J by 1 base, and 15 bases separated the two germline ends. This CDR3 region has 15 residues.

The chain carries TRBV6-5 and TRBJ1-1; a weak D match, TRBD1 (5 bases). Deletions cut 4 bases from V and 5 bases from J, with 11 bases between. CDR1 is MNHEY and CDR2 is SVGAGI in the germline V gene. This CDR3 is built from 13 residues. The CDR3 region is CASSFQGWTEAFF. The CDR3 DNA reads as TGTGCCAGCAGTTTTCAGGGCTGGACTGAAGCTTTCTTT.

This clonotype appeared a few times. The chain is built from TRBV11-2 and TRBJ2-2; D call uncertain. Germline assignment: CDR1 SGHAT and CDR2 FQNNGV. CDR3 size: 15 residues. V was clipped by 1 base and J by 1 base, with 7 bases between them. The DNA for the CDR3 is TGTGCCAGCAGCTTAGGTGCAGGGAACACCGGGGAGCTGTTTTTT. Translating gives CASSLGAGNTGELFF.

This clonotype has a count of ten or more. J is TRBJ2-3 and V is TRBV7-2, with TRBD2 matching over 10 bases. The germline V gene has CDR1 SGHTA and CDR2 FQGNSA. The CDR3 is 17 residues long. Trimming at V came to 1 base and at J to 6 bases, leaving 10 bases not matched to a gene. DNA for the CDR3: TGTGCCAGCAGCTTAGTTGGGACTAGCGCGGTCAGGGATACGCAGTATTTT. Translation gives CASSLVGTSAVRDTQYF.

This clonotype was seen at least ten times. CDR3 nucleotide sequence: TGTGCCAGCACCCTCAAGGAGACCCAGTACTTC. Translating gives CASTLKETQYF. This chain joins TRBV2 and TRBJ2-5; D remains ambiguous. The V end was cut by 7 bases, the J end by 5 bases, with 8 bases between. The CDR3 contains 11 residues. Germline V lookup: CDR1 SNHLY, CDR2 FYNNEI.

This clonotype was detected ten times or more. The V call is TRBV6-6, the J call TRBJ1-2; D is unclear. Trimming pared 2 bases from V and 0 bases from J, leaving 13 bases between. Germline V lookup: CDR1 MNHNY, CDR2 SVGAGI (reference sequence). CDR3 length: 16 residues. For the CDR3, the DNA is TGTGCCAGCAGTTACGTCGTGACTATCTCTAACTATGGCTACACCTTC. It is translated as CASSYVVTISNYGYTF.

This clonotype was counted a few times. CDR3 sequence: CASSLLAGGRTDTQYF. CDR3 nucleotides: TGTGCCAGTAGCCTCCTAGCGGGGGGACGCACAGATACGCAGTATTTT. This chain uses TRBV19 with TRBJ2-3, with TRBD2 matching 11 bases. The CDR3 extends over 16 amino acids. Germline trimming cut 6 bases from V and 1 base from J; bases unmatched to any gene: 6. From germline, CDR1 is LNHDA and CDR2 SQIVND (reference sequence).

This clonotype came up many times. The rearrangement joins TRBV7-9 to TRBJ1-5, with 7 bases matching TRBD1. The CDR3 contains 15 residues. Germline assignment: CDR1 SEHNR and CDR2 FQNEAQ (reference sequence). Trimming cost V 7 bases and J 5 bases; bases outside gene matches: 11. The CDR3 loop is CASTPPGGRDQPQHF. CDR3 DNA sequence: TGTGCCAGCACCCCCCCAGGGGGGAGGGATCAGCCCCAGCATTTT.

This clonotype was found many times. The CDR3 sequence: CASSSSGGGTYEQYF. The CDR3 DNA is TGTGCCAGCAGCTCCAGTGGGGGGGGAACCTACGAGCAGTACTTC. The genes are TRBV7-9 and TRBJ2-7; TRBD2 matches at 7 bases. The V gene end was trimmed by 4 bases and the J gene end by 2 bases; junction bases not matched to a gene: 8. The CDR3 has 15 amino acids. Germline V gives CDR1 SEHNR, CDR2 FQNEAQ (reference sequence).

This clonotype showed up many times. The rearrangement links TRBV11-2 to TRBJ2-7; D is undetermined. The CDR3 is made up of 13 amino acids. Per the germline V gene, CDR1 is SGHAT and CDR2 is FQNNGV. Trimming left V 0 bases short and J 0 bases short, with 3 bases between. The CDR3 is CASSLEFSYEQYV. The CDR3, as DNA: TGTGCCAGCAGCTTAGAATTCTCCTACGAGCAGTACGTC.

This clonotype was counted ten times or more. The rearrangement links TRBV19 to TRBJ2-1; D may correspond to TRBD1 or TRBD2 (6 bases each). Germline values: CDR1 LNHDA, CDR2 SQIVND (reference sequence). This CDR3 has 15 residues. Trimming stripped 3 bases from V and 2 bases from J, with 11 bases between. The CDR3 DNA follows: TGTGCCAGTAGTATTGAGGGGGGCGCCTACAATGAGCAGTTCTTC. Its translation is CASSIEGGAYNEQFF.

This chain uses TRBV5-1 with TRBJ1-2; 11 positions agree with TRBD1. The length of the CDR3 is 15 residues. Trimming cost V 4 bases and J 4 bases; bases outside gene matches: 6. CDR1 SGHRS and CDR2 YFSETQ come from the germline V gene. For the CDR3, the DNA is TGCGCCAGCAGCCAAGGACAGGGGGCTGTCTATGGCTACACCTTC. Translated: CASSQGQGAVYGYTF. The full variable domain, with the rest looked up from reference TRBV5-1 and TRBJ1-2, is KAGVTQTPRYLIKTRGQQVTLSCSPISGHRSVSWYQQTPGQGLQFLFEYFSETQRNKGNFPGRFSGRQFSNSRSEMNVSTLELGDSALYLCASSQGQGAVYGYTFGSGTRLTVV.

This clonotype was counted at least ten times. The genes are TRBV12-3 or TRBV12-4 and TRBJ1-2; a weak D match, TRBD1 (6 bases). Trimming cost V 5 bases and J 5 bases, with 9 bases left between them. The CDR3 has 12 amino acids. The CDR3 spells CASSPGQYGYTF. For the CDR3, the DNA is TGTGCCAGCAGTCCAGGACAGTATGGCTACACCTTC.